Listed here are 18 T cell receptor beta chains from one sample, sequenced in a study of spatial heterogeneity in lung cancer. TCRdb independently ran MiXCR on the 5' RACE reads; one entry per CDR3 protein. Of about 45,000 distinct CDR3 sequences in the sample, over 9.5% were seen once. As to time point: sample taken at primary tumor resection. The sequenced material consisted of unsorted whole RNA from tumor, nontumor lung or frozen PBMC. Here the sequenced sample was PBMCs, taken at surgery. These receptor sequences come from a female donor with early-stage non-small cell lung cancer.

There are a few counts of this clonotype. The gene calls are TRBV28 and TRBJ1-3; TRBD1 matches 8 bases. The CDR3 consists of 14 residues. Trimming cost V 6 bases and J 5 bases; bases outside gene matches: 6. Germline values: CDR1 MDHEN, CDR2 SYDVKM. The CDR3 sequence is CASRSGGARNTIYF. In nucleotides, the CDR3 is TGTGCCAGCAGATCAGGGGGCGCGCGAAACACCATATATTTT.

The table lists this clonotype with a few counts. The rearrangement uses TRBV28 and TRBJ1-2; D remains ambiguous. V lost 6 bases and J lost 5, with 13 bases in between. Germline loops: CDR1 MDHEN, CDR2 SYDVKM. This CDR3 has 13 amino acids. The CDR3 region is CASRSRGFYGYTF. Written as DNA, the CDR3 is TGTGCCAGCAGGTCTCGTGGATTTTATGGCTACACCTTC.

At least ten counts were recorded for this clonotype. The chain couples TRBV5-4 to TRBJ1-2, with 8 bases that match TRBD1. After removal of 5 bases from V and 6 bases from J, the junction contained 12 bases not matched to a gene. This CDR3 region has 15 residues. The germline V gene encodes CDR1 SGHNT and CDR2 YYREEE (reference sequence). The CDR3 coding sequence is TGTGCCAGCAGTTTAGCCCAGGGGGCTCATGATGGCTACACCTTC. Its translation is CASSLAQGAHDGYTF.

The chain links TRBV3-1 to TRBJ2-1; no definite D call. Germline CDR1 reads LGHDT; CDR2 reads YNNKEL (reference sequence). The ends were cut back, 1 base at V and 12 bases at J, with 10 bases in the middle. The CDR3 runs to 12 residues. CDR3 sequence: CASSQVGSAQFF. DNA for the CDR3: TGTGCCAGCAGCCAAGTGGGATCAGCGCAGTTCTTC.

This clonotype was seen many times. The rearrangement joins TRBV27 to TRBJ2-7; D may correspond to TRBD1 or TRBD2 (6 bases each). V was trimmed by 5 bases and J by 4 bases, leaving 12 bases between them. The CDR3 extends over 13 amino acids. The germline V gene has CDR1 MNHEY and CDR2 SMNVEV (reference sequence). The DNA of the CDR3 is TGTGCCAGCAGTAGAGGGGGGAAGTACGAGCAGTACTTC. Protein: CASSRGGKYEQYF.

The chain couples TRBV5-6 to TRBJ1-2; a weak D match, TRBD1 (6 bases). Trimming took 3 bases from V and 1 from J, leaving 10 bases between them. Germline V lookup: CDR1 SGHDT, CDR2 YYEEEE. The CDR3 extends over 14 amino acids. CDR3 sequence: CASSSTGSNYGYTF. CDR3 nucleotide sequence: TGTGCCAGCAGCTCGACAGGAAGTAACTATGGCTACACCTTC.

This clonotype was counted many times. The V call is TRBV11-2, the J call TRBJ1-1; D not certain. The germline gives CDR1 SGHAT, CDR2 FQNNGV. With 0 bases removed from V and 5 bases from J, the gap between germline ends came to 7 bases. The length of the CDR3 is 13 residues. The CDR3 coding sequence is TGTGCCAGCAGCTTAGACCTGGGAACTGAAGCTTTCTTT. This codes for CASSLDLGTEAFF.

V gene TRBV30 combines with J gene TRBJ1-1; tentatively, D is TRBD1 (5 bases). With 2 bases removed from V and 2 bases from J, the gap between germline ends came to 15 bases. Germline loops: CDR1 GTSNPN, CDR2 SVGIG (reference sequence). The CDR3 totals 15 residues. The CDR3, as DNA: TGTGCCTGGAGTATAGGGACTCCCCAAAACACTGAAGCTTTCTTT. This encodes CAWSIGTPQNTEAFF. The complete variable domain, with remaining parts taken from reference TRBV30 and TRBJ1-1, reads SQTIHQWPATLVQPVGSPLSLECTVEGTSNPNLYWYRQAAGRGLQLLFYSVGIGQISSEVPQNLSASRPQDRQFILSSKKLLLSDSGFYLCAWSIGTPQNTEAFFGQGTRLTVV.

CDR3: CASSLFKGQSRDTQYF. CDR3 bases: TGTGCCAGCAGCTTATTTAAGGGCCAGAGTCGGGATACGCAGTATTTT. This chain links TRBV7-9 with TRBJ2-3; D ambiguous. Germline-derived CDR1 and CDR2 are SEHNR and FQNEAQ (reference sequence). The CDR3 extends over 16 amino acids. The germline V and J ends were trimmed by 2 bases and 6 bases, with 18 bases remaining between them.

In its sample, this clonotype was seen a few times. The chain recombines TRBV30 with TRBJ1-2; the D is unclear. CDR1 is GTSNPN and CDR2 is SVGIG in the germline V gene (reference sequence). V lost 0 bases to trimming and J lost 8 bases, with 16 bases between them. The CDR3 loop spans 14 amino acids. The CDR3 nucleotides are TGTGCCTGGAGTGTACTCCGGGTATGGGGAGGCTACACCTTC. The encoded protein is CAWSVLRVWGGYTF.

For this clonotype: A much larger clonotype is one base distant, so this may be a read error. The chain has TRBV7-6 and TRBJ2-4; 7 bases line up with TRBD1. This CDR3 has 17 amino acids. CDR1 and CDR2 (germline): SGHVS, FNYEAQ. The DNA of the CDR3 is TGTGCCAGCAGCTTAGCGCGGGCAGGGGGAGCCAAAAACATGCAGTACTTC. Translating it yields CASSLARAGGAKNMQYF.

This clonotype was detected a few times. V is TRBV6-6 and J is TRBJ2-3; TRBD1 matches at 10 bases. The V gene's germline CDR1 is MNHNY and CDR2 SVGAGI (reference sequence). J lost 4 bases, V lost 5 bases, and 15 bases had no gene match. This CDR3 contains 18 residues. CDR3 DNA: TGTGCCAGCAGTGGTCTGCCCGGGACAGGGGATAGCGCAGATACGCAGTATTTT. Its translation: CASSGLPGTGDSADTQYF.

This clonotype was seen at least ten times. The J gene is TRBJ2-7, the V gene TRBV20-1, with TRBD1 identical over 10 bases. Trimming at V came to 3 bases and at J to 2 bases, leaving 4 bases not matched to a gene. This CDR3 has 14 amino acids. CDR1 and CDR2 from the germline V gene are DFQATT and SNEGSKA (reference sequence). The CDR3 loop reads CSARGTGDPYEQYF. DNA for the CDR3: TGCAGTGCTAGGGGGACAGGGGACCCCTACGAGCAGTACTTC.

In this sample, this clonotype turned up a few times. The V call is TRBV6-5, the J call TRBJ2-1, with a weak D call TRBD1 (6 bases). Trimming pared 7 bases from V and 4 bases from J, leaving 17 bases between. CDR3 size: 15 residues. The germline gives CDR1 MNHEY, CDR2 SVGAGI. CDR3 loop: CASIGSWGQYNEQFF. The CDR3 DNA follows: TGTGCCAGCATTGGTAGTTGGGGGCAGTACAATGAGCAGTTCTTC.

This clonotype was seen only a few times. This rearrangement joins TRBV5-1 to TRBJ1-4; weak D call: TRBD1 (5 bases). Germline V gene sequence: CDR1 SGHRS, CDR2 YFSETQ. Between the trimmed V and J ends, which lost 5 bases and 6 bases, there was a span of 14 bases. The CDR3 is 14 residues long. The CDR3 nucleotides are TGCGCCAGCAGGGCGGCAGGGCGGGATGAAAAACTGTTTTTT. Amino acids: CASRAAGRDEKLFF.

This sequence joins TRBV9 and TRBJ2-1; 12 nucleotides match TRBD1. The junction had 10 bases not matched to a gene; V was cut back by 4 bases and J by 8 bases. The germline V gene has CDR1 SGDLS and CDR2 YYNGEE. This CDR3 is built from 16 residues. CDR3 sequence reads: CASSPRDRGRRDEQFF. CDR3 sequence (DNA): TGTGCCAGCAGCCCGAGGGACAGGGGGCGTAGGGATGAGCAGTTCTTC. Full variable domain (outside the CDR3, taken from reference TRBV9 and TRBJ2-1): DSGVTQTPKHLITATGQRVTLRCSPRSGDLSVYWYQQSLDQGLQFLIQYYNGEERAKGNILERFSAQQFPDLHSELNLSSLELGDSALYFCASSPRDRGRRDEQFFGPGTRLTVL.

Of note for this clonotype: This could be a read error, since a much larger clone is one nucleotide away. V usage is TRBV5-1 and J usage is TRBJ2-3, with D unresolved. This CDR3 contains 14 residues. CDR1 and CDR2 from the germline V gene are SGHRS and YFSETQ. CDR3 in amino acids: CTSSLGHSTDTQYF. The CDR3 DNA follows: TGCACCAGCAGCTTGGGTCACTCCACAGATACGCAGTATTTT.

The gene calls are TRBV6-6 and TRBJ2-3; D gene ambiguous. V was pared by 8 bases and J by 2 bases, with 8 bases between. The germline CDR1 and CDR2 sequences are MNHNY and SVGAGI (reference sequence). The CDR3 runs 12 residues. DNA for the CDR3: TGTGCCAGCGGAGATTACACAGATACGCAGTATTTT. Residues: CASGDYTDTQYF.